The clone carrying this T cell receptor beta chain was counted only a few times. Its antigen remains unidentified. TCRdb passed the RT-PCR reads through MiXCR, listing each CDR3 protein once. The profile shows 650,000 to 800,000 distinct CDR3 sequences, about 15% of them singletons. This entry belongs to a study of response to subunit inactivated influenza vaccine. Study-level findings and limits: T cells newly recruited by each seasonal influenza vaccination are few, the authors suggested.

The V gene's germline CDR1 is LGHNA and CDR2 YSLEER. This CDR3 has 15 amino acids. V lost 4 bases and J lost 4; bases outside the gene matches: 7. The rearrangement links TRBV4-3 to TRBJ2-3; 8 nucleotides line up with TRBD2. Specimen: PBMCs from blood, collected approximately 15 days before vaccination. The clonotype originates from a man aged 45-60 years who received an inactivated influenza vaccine. CDR3 protein: CASSRRAREADTQYF. CDR3 nucleotides: TGCGCCAGCAGCCGACGGGCGCGGGAGGCAGATACGCAGTATTTT.